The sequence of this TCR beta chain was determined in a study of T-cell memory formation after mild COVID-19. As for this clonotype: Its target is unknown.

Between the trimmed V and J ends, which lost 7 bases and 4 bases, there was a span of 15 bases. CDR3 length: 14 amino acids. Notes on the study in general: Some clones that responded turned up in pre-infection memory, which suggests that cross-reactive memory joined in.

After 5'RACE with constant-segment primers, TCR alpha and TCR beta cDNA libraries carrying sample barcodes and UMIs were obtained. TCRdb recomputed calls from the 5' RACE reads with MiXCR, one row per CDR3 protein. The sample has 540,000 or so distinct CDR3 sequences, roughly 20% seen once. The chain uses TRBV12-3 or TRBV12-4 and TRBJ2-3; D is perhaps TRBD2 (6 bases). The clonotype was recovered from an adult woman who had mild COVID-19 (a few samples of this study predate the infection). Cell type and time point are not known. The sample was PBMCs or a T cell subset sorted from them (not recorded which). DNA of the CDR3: TGTGCCAGCACCCTACGGGGGTTTGCAGATACGCAGTATTTT. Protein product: CASTLRGFADTQYF.